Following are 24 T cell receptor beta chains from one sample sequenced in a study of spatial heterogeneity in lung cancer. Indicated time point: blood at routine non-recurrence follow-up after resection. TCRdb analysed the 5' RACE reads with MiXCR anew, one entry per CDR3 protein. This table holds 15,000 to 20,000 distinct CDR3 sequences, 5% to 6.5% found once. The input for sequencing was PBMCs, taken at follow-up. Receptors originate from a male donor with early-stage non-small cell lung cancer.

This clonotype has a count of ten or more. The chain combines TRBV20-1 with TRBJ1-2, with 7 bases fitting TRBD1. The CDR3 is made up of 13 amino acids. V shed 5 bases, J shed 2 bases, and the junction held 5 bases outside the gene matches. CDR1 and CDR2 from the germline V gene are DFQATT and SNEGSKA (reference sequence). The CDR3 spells CSAWAGGNYGYTF. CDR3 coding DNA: TGCAGTGCTTGGGCAGGGGGAAACTATGGCTACACCTTC.

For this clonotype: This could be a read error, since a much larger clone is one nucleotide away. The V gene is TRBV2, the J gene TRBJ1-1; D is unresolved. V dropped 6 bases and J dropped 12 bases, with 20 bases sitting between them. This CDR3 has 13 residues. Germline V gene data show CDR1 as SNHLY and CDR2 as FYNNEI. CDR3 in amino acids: CASSLGQFDGTFF. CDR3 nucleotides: TGTGCCAGCAGCCTCGGGCAGTTCGATGGGACTTTCTTT.

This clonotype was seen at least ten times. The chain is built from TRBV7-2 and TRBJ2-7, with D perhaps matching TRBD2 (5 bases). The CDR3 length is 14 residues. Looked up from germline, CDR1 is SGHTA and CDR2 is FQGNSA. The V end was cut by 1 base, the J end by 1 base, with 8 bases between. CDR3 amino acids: CASSLVDLSYEQYF. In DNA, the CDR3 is TGTGCCAGCAGCTTAGTGGACTTATCCTACGAGCAGTACTTC.

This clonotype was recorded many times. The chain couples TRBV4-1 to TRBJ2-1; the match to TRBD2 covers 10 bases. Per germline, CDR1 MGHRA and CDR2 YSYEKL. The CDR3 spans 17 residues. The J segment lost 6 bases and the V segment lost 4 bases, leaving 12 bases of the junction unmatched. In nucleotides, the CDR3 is TGCGCCAGCAGCCTCCCTTTCGGGCCTAGCGGGGGCAATGAGCAGTTCTTC. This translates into CASSLPFGPSGGNEQFF.

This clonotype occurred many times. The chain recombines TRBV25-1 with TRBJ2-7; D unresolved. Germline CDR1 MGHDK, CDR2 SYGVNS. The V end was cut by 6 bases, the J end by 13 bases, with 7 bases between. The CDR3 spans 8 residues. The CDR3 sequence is CASSYVYF. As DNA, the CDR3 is TGTGCCAGCAGCTACGTCTACTTC.

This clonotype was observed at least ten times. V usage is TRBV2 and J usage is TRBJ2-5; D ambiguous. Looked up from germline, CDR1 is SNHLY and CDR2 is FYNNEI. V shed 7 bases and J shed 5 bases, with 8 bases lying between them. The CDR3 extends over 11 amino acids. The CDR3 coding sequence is TGTGCCAGCACACGATGGGAGACCCAGTACTTC. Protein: CASTRWETQYF.

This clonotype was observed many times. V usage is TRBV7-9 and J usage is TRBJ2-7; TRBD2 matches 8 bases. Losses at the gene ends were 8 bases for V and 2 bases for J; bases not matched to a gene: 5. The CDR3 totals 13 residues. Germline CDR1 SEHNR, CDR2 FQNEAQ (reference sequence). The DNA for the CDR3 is TGTGCCAGCGGGTCCGGGAGGGCCTACGAGCAGTACTTC. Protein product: CASGSGRAYEQYF. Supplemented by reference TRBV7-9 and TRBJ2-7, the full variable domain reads DTGVSQNPRHKITKRGQNVTFRCDPISEHNRLYWYRQTLGQGPEFLTYFQNEAQLEKSRLLSDRFSAERPKGSFSTLEIQRTEQGDSAMYLCASGSGRAYEQYFGPGTRLTVT.

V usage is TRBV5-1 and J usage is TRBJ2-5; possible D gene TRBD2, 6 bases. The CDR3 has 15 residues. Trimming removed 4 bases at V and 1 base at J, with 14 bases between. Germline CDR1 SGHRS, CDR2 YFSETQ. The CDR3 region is CASSTYAGIQETQYF. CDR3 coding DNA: TGCGCCAGCAGCACCTACGCGGGGATCCAAGAGACCCAGTACTTC.

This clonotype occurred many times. CDR3 loop: CSASRRQANTEAFF. DNA for the CDR3: TGCAGTGCTAGTAGGCGGCAGGCGAACACTGAAGCTTTCTTT. The V gene is TRBV20-1, the J gene TRBJ1-1; D uncertain. This CDR3 contains 14 residues. Germline values: CDR1 DFQATT, CDR2 SNEGSKA (reference sequence). Trimming cost V 3 bases and J 1 base, with 12 bases left between them.

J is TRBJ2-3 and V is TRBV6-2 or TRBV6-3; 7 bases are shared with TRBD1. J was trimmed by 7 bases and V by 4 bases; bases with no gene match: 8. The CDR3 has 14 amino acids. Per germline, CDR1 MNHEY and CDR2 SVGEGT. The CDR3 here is CASSSSWGQNTQYF. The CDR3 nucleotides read TGTGCCAGCAGTTCCTCCTGGGGACAGAATACGCAGTATTTT.

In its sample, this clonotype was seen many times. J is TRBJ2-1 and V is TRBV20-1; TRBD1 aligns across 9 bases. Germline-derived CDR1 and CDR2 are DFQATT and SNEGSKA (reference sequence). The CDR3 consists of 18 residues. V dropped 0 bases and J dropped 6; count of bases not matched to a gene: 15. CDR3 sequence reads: CSAREPKWGQGLGNEQFF. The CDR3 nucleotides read TGCAGTGCTAGAGAACCGAAATGGGGACAGGGCCTAGGCAATGAGCAGTTCTTC.

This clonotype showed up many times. CDR3 nucleotides: TGTGCCAGCAGCAACACAGGGTACAATGAGCAGTTCTTC. It codes for CASSNTGYNEQFF. The chain uses TRBV7-9 and TRBJ2-1; D possibly corresponds to TRBD1 (6 bases). Germline V gene lookup returns CDR1 SEHNR and CDR2 FQNEAQ (reference sequence). Between the trimmed V and J ends, which lost 5 bases and 4 bases, there was a span of 9 bases. The CDR3 runs 13 residues.

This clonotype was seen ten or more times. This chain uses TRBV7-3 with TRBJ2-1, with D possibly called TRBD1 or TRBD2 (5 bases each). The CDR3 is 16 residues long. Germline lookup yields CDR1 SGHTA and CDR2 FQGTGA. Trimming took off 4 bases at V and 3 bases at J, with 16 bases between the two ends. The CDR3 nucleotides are TGTGCCAGCAGCTCGACGGGACGGCTTGACTACAATGAGCAGTTCTTC. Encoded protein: CASSSTGRLDYNEQFF. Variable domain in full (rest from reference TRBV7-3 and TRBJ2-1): GAGVSQTPSNKVTEKGKYVELRCDPISGHTALYWYRQSLGQGPEFLIYFQGTGAADDSGLPNDRFFAVRPEGSVSTLKIQRTERGDSAVYLCASSSTGRLDYNEQFFGPGTRLTVL.

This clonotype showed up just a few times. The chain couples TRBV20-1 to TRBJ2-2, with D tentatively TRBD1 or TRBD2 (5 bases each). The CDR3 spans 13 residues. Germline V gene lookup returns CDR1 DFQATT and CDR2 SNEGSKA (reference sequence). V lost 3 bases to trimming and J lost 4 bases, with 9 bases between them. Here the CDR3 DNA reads TGCAGTGCTAGGGGGGTCCCCACCGGGGAGCTGTTTTTT. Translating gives CSARGVPTGELFF.

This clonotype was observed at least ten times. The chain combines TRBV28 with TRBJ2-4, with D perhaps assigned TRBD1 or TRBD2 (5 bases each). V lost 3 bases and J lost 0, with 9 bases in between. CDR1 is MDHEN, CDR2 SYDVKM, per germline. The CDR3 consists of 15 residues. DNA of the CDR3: TGTGCCAGCAGTTTGGGGGTCTCAGCCAAAAACATTCAGTACTTC. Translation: CASSLGVSAKNIQYF.

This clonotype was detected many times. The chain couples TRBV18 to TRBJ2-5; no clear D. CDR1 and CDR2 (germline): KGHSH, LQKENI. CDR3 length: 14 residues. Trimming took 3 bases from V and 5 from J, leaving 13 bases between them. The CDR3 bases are TGTGCCAGCTCACCCCTCGACACTATCGAGACCCAGTACTTC. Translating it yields CASSPLDTIETQYF.

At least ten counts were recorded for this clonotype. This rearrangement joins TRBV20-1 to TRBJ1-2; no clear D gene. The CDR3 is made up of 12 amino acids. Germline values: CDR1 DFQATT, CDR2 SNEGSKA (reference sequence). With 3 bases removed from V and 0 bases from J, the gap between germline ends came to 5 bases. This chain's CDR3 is CSASVPNYGYTF. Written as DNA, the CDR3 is TGCAGTGCTAGCGTCCCTAACTATGGCTACACCTTC.

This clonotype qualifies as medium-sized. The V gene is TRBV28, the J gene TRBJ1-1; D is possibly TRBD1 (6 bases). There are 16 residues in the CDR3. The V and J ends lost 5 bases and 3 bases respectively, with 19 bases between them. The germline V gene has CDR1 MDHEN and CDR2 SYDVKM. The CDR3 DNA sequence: TGTGCCAGCAGTGGCGGACGAACAGGGTCGGACACTGAAGCTTTCTTT. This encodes CASSGGRTGSDTEAFF.

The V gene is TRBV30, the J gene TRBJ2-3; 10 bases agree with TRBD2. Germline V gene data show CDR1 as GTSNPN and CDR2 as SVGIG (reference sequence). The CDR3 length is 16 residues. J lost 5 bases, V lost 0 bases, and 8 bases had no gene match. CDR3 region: CAWSVPLAGERDTQYF. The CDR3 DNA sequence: TGTGCCTGGAGTGTACCGCTAGCGGGAGAAAGAGATACGCAGTATTTT.

The CDR3 sequence: CASSFDPRDTAEAFF. CDR3 coding DNA: TGCGCCAGCAGCTTTGACCCCCGGGACACGGCTGAAGCTTTCTTT. The chain has TRBV5-1 and TRBJ1-1; D might be TRBD1 (6 bases). The germline V gene encodes CDR1 SGHRS and CDR2 YFSETQ. V was shortened by 2 bases and J by 6 bases, with 17 bases between the two germline ends. This CDR3 is built from 15 residues.

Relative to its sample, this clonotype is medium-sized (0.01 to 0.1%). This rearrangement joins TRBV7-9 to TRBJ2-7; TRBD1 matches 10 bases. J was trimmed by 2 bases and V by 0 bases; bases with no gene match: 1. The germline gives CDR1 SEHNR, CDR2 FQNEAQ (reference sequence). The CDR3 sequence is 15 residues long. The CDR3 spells CASSLAGQGAYEQYF. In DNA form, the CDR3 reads TGTGCCAGCAGCTTAGCTGGACAGGGGGCCTACGAGCAGTACTTC.

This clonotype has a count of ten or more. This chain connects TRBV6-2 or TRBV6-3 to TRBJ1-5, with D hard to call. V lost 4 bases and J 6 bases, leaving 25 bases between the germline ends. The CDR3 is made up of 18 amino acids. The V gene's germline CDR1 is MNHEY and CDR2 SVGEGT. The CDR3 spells CASSLPPSRRAPSQPQHF. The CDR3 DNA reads TGTGCCAGCAGTTTACCCCCCTCAAGGAGGGCGCCTAGTCAGCCCCAGCATTTT.

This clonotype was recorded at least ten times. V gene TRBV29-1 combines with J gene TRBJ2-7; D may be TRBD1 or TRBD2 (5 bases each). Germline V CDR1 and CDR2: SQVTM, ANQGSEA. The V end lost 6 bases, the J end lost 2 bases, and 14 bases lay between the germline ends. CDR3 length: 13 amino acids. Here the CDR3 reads CSVAGTVTYEQYF. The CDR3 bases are TGCAGCGTCGCCGGGACCGTAACCTACGAGCAGTACTTC.

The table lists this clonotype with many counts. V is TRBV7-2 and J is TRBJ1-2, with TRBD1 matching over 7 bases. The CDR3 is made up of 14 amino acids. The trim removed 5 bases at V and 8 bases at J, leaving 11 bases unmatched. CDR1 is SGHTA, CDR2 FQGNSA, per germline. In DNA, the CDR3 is TGTGCCAGCAGCCAACAGGGGCCATTCCGGGGCTACACCTTC. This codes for CASSQQGPFRGYTF.